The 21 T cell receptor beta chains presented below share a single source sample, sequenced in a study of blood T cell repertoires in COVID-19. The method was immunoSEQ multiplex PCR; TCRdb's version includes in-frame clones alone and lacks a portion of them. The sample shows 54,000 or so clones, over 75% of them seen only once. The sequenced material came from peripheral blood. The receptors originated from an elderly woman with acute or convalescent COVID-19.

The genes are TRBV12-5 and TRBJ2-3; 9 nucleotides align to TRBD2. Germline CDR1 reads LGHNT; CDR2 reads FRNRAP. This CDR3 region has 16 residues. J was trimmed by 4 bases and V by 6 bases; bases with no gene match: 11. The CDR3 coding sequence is TGTGCTAGTGGCAGGGGAAATAGCGGGGGTGCAGATACGCAGTATTTT. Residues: CASGRGNSGGADTQYF.

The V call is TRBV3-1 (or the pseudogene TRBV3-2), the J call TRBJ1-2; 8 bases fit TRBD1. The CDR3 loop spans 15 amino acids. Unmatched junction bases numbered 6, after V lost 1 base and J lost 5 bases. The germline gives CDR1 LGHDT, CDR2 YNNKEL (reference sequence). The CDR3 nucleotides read TGTGCCAGCAGCCAAGGGGACAGGATGTTATATGGCTACACCTTC. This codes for CASSQGDRMLYGYTF.

The CDR3 nucleotides read TGTGCCAGCAGCCAGGACGTTGGGACTAGCAACGTCAATGAGCAGTTCTTC. Amino acids: CASSQDVGTSNVNEQFF. The gene calls are TRBV4-2 and TRBJ2-1, with 9 bases that match TRBD2. Germline loops: CDR1 LGHNA, CDR2 YNFKEQ. The V segment lost 3 bases and the J segment 6 bases; nucleotides outside the gene matches: 12. The CDR3 consists of 17 residues.

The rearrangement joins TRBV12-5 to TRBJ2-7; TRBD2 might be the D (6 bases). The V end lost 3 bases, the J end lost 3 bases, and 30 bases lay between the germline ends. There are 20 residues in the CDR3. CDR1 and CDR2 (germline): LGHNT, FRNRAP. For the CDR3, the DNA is TGTGCTAGTGGTTTACAAATTGTGCGGGAACCGGGGATATACGGCTACGAGCAGTACTTC. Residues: CASGLQIVREPGIYGYEQYF.

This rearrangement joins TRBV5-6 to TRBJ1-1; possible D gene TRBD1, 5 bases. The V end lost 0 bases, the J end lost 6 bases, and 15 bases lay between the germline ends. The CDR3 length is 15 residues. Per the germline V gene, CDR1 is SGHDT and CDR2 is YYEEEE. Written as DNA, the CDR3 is TGTGCCAGCAGCTTGGAAGGACAATTTTTTGCTGAAGCTTTCTTT. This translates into CASSLEGQFFAEAFF. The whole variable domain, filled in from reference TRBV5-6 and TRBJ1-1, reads DAGVTQSPTHLIKTRGQQVTLRCSPKSGHDTVSWYQQALGQGPQFIFQYYEEEERQRGNFPDRFSGHQFPNYSSELNVNALLLGDSALYLCASSLEGQFFAEAFFGQGTRLTVV.

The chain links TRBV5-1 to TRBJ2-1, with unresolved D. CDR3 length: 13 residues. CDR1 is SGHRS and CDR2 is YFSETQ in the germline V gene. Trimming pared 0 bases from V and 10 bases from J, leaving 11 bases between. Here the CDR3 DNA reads TGCGCCAGCAGCTTGGTAACTCAGAGGGAGCAGTTCTTC. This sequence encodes CASSLVTQREQFF.

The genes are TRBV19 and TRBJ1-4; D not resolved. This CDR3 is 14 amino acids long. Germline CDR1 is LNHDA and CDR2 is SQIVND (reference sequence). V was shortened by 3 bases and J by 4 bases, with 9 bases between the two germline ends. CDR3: CASSIRGYNEKLFF. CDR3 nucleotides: TGTGCCAGTAGTATCAGAGGGTATAATGAAAAACTGTTTTTT.

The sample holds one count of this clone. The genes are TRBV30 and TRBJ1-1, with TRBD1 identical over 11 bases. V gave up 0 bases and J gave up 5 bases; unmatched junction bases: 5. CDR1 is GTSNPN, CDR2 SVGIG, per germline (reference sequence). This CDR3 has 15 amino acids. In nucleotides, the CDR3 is TGTGCCTGGAGTGTACTAGGACAGGGGGCAACTGAAGCTTTCTTT. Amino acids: CAWSVLGQGATEAFF.

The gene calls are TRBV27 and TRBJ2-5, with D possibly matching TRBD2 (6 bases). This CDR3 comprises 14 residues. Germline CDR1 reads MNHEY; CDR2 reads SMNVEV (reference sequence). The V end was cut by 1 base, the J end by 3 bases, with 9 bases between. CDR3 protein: CASSLWGDEETQYF. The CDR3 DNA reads TGTGCCAGCAGTTTATGGGGGGACGAAGAGACCCAGTACTTC.

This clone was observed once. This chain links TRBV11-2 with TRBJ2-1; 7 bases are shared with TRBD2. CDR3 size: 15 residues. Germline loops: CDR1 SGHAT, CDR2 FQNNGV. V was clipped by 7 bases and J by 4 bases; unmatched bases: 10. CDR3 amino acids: CASKNGLVIYNEQFF. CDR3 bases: TGTGCCAGCAAAAATGGACTAGTGATATACAATGAGCAGTTCTTC.

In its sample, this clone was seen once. CDR3 sequence reads: CASSLVGTSSYTDTQYF. DNA for the CDR3: TGTGCCAGCAGCTTAGTCGGAACTAGCTCCTACACAGATACGCAGTATTTT. The rearrangement uses TRBV7-8 and TRBJ2-3; maybe TRBD2 (6 bases). Germline V lookup: CDR1 SGHVS, CDR2 FQNEAQ. V was shortened by 1 base and J by 2 bases, with 16 bases between the two germline ends. The CDR3 has 17 amino acids.

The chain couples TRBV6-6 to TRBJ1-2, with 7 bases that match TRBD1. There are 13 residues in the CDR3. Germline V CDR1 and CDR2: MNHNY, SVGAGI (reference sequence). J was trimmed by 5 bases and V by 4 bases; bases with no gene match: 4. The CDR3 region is CASSLDRTYGYTF. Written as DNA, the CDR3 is TGTGCCAGCAGTTTGGACAGGACTTATGGCTACACCTTC.

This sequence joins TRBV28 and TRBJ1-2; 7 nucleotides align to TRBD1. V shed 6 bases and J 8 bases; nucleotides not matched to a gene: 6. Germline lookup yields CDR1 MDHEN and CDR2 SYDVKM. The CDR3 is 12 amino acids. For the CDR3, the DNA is TGTGCCAGCAGACTGACAGGGTACGGCTACACCTTC. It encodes CASRLTGYGYTF.

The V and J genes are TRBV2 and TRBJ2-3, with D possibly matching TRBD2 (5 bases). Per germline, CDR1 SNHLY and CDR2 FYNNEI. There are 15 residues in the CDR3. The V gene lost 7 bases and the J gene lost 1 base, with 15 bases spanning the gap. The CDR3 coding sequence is TGTGCCAGCAAGAGGTTAGGAGGTGGCACAGATACGCAGTATTTT. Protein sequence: CASKRLGGGTDTQYF.

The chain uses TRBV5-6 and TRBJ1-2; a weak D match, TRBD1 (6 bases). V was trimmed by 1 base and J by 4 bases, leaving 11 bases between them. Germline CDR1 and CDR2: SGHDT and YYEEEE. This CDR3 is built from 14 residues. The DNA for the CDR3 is TGTGCCAGCAGCTTGAGGCAGGGGCTCTATGGCTACACCTTC. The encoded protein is CASSLRQGLYGYTF.

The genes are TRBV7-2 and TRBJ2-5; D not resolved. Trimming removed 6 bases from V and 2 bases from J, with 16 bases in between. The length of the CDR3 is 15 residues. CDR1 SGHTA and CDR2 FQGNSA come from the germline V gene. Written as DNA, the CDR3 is TGTGCCAGCAGTCCTTATAACAGAGATCAAGAGACCCAGTACTTC. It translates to CASSPYNRDQETQYF.

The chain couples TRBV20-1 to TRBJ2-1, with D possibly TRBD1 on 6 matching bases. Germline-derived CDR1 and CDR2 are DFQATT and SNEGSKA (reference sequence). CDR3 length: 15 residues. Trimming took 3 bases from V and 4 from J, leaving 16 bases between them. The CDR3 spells CSASQGTRLYNEQFF. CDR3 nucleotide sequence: TGCAGTGCTAGTCAAGGGACACGCTTATACAATGAGCAGTTCTTC.

CDR3 coding DNA: TGTGCCAGCAGTTTAGACTCGCCTTCCAATGAAAAACTGTTTTTT. Protein: CASSLDSPSNEKLFF. The gene calls are TRBV6-5 and TRBJ1-4; D uncertain. The CDR3 sequence is 15 residues long. CDR1 and CDR2 (germline): MNHEY, SVGAGI. V shed 4 bases and J shed 5 bases, with 14 bases lying between them.

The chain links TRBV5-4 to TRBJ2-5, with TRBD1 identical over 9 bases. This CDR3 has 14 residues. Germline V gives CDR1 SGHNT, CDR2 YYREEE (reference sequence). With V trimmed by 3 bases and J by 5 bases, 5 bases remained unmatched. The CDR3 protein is CASSYLQGAETQYF. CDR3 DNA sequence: TGTGCCAGCAGCTATTTACAGGGGGCGGAGACCCAGTACTTC.

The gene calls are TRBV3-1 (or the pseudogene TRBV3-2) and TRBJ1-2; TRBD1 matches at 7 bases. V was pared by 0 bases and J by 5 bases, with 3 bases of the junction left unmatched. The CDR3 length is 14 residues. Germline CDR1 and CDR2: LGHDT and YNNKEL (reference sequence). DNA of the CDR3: TGTGCCAGCAGCCAAGAGGACAGGCTATATGGCTACACCTTC. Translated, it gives CASSQEDRLYGYTF.

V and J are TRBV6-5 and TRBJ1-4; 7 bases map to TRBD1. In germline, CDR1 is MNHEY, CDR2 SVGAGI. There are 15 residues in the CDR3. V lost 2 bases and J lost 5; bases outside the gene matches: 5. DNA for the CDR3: TGTGCCAGCAGTTACACGACAGGGCCCAATGAAAAACTGTTTTTT. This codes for CASSYTTGPNEKLFF.